Listed below are T cell receptor beta chains from one sample, sequenced in a study of T-cell reconstitution after alpha-beta-depleted transplantation in children. Each CDR3 protein is one row after TCRdb ran MiXCR on the PCR reads. The top ten clones hold just over 2% of a sample with 490,000 or so distinct CDR3 sequences, more than 9% of them seen once. The source was PBMCs, collected before TCRalphabeta/CD19-depleted stem cell transplant. The receptors derive from a child aged 2-15 years with inherited bone marrow failure, due to receive a stem cell transplant. Both conserved end residues are part of each CDR3. A D gene is named only where the DNA matches it firmly. The size field is filled for only some rows; it gives once, few, many or a size class.

d_call j_call v_call clone_size cdr3_aa cdr3_nt
TRBD2 TRBJ2-5 TRBV5-1 - CASSLFLGGSETQYF TGCGCCAGCAGCTTGTTTTTGGGGGGGTCGGAGACCCAGTACTTC
TRBD2 TRBJ2-7 TRBV20-1 few CSAGPGLAYEQYF TGCAGTGCTGGACCGGGACTAGCCTACGAGCAGTACTTC
- TRBJ2-1 TRBV7-6 many CASSSVGDEQFF TGTGCCAGCAGCTCGGTGGGCGATGAGCAGTTCTTC
TRBD1 TRBJ1-6 TRBV10-3 many CAISPGTGARGSPLHF TGTGCCATCAGTCCCGGGACAGGGGCCCGGGGTTCACCCCTCCACTTT
TRBD2 TRBJ2-7 TRBV12-3/TRBV12-4 many CASSTGLAGTPYEQYF TGTGCCAGCAGTACGGGACTAGCGGGAACCCCCTACGAGCAGTACTTC
TRBD1 TRBJ2-7 TRBV27 many CASSIQGALYEQYF TGTGCCAGCAGTATACAGGGGGCGCTTTACGAGCAGTACTTC
- TRBJ1-3 TRBV6-5 many CASSYRTASGNTIYF TGTGCCAGCAGTTACCGGACAGCCTCTGGAAACACCATATATTTT
TRBD2 TRBJ2-2 TRBV12-3/TRBV12-4 - CASSIGREGPGELFF TGTGCCAGCAGCATCGGGCGGGAGGGCCCCGGGGAGCTGTTTTTT
TRBD1 TRBJ1-3 TRBV27 many CASSLTLPHDRGLSGNTIYF TGTGCCAGCAGTTTAACCCTTCCACACGACAGGGGTTTATCTGGAAACACCATATATTTT
TRBD1 TRBJ2-7 TRBV19 - CASSTPPGGEQYF TGTGCCAGTAGTACTCCCCCAGGGGGCGAGCAGTACTTC
TRBD2 TRBJ2-1 TRBV19 many CASSNILAGGKDEQFF TGTGCCAGTAGTAACATACTAGCGGGAGGTAAAGATGAGCAGTTCTTC
TRBD1 TRBJ1-2 TRBV4-2 few CASSQPGQGADYGYTF TGTGCCAGCAGCCAACCGGGACAGGGGGCGGACTATGGCTACACCTTC
- TRBJ2-5 TRBV18 many CASSQAFEETQYF TGTGCCAGCTCACAGGCTTTCGAAGAGACCCAGTACTTC
TRBD2 TRBJ2-7 TRBV11-2 many CASSPRLAGFNYEQYF TGTGCCAGCAGCCCCCGACTAGCGGGGTTTAACTACGAGCAGTACTTC
- TRBJ2-7 TRBV6-5 few CASSYMPRYEQYF TGTGCCAGCAGTTACATGCCCCGTTACGAGCAGTACTTC
- TRBJ2-5 TRBV6-5 - CASSSVGESWYQETQYF TGTGCCAGCAGTTCAGTTGGGGAATCCTGGTACCAAGAGACCCAGTACTTC
- TRBJ2-5 TRBV5-1 many CASSLPFQETQYF TGCGCCAGCAGCTTGCCGTTCCAAGAGACCCAGTACTTC
- TRBJ2-5 TRBV12-3/TRBV12-4 many CASSFVPGPTETQYF TGTGCCAGCAGTTTTGTGCCGGGACCGACGGAGACCCAGTACTTC
TRBD1 TRBJ1-1 TRBV4-3 many CASSPRGQMNTEAFF TGCGCCAGCAGCCCGCGGGGACAGATGAACACTGAAGCTTTCTTT
- TRBJ1-2 TRBV20-1 many CSALIPGLNYGYTF TGCAGTGCGCTCATCCCGGGACTAAACTATGGCTACACCTTC
TRBD1 TRBJ1-4 TRBV20-1 many CSARDRTGGEKLFF TGCAGTGCTAGAGATCGGACAGGGGGAGAAAAACTGTTTTTT
TRBD2 TRBJ2-7 TRBV7-9 many CASSTSGRGEQYF TGTGCCAGCAGCACGAGCGGGAGAGGCGAGCAGTACTTC
- TRBJ1-1 TRBV7-2 many CASSSQRNTEAFF TGTGCCAGCAGCTCGCAGAGGAACACTGAAGCTTTCTTT
TRBD2 TRBJ2-5 TRBV28 many CASSSGGAGQETQYF TGTGCCAGCAGTTCCGGGGGGGCGGGCCAAGAGACCCAGTACTTC
TRBD1 TRBJ2-2 TRBV10-1 many CASSDGQGSTGELFF TGCGCCAGCAGTGATGGACAGGGAAGCACCGGGGAGCTGTTTTTT
TRBD2 TRBJ2-3 TRBV2 - CARSPGTSGRGTDTQYF TGTGCCCGCAGCCCCGGGACTAGCGGGAGAGGTACAGATACGCAGTATTTT
- TRBJ1-1 TRBV30 few CAWSVEVNTEAFF TGTGCCTGGAGTGTAGAGGTGAACACTGAAGCTTTCTTT
- TRBJ2-7 TRBV4-3 few CASSRGTADYEQYF TGCGCCAGCAGCCGCGGGACAGCCGACTACGAGCAGTACTTC
- TRBJ2-3 TRBV7-9 - CASRQDPDTQYF TGTGCCAGCAGACAGGACCCAGATACGCAGTATTTT
TRBD2 TRBJ2-5 TRBV12-3/TRBV12-4 few CASSPPLADPAETQYF TGTGCCAGCAGTCCCCCCCTAGCGGATCCGGCGGAGACCCAGTACTTC
- TRBJ2-3 TRBV29-1 many CSVVRPGADTQYF TGCAGCGTTGTACGGCCTGGGGCAGATACGCAGTATTTT
TRBD2 TRBJ2-7 TRBV12-3/TRBV12-4 few CASSHRRSALAGGPAEQYF TGTGCCAGCAGCCACAGGAGGTCCGCTCTAGCGGGAGGCCCGGCCGAGCAGTACTTC
TRBD2 TRBJ2-5 TRBV11-2 - CASSFGGVRLAGQETQYF TGTGCCAGCAGCTTCGGGGGGGTGCGGCTAGCGGGCCAAGAGACCCAGTACTTC
- TRBJ1-1 TRBV29-1 many CSVDYRANTEAFF TGCAGCGTCGACTACAGGGCGAACACTGAAGCTTTCTTT
- TRBJ2-1 TRBV7-9 many CASSLGTGESPYNEQFF TGTGCCAGCAGCTTAGGAACGGGAGAGAGCCCCTACAATGAGCAGTTCTTC
TRBD1 TRBJ2-5 TRBV20-1 many CSASANRDRGRQETQYF TGCAGTGCTAGCGCAAACCGGGACAGGGGCCGCCAAGAGACCCAGTACTTC
- TRBJ2-2 TRBV5-1 few CASSSKPLPTGRRANTGELFF TGCGCCAGCAGCTCCAAACCTCTACCGACAGGGAGGCGAGCGAACACCGGGGAGCTGTTTTTT
TRBD2 TRBJ2-5 TRBV28 many CASNPGLAGALAQYF TGTGCCAGCAACCCGGGACTAGCGGGAGCGTTGGCCCAGTACTTC
- TRBJ2-3 TRBV5-1 many CASSPLGGTDTQYF TGCGCCAGCAGCCCCTTAGGGGGGACAGATACGCAGTATTTT
TRBD2 TRBJ2-5 TRBV12-3/TRBV12-4 many CASSHGTSGRDWETQYF TGTGCCAGCAGTCACGGGACTAGCGGGAGAGACTGGGAGACCCAGTACTTC
TRBD1 TRBJ2-2 TRBV6-2/TRBV6-3 few CASSRTGHRELFF TGTGCCAGCAGTCGGACAGGGCACCGGGAGCTGTTTTTT
TRBD1 TRBJ2-7 TRBV20-1 many CSASRDSYYEQYF TGCAGTGCCTCCCGGGACAGCTACTACGAGCAGTACTTC
- TRBJ2-1 TRBV7-9 - CASSGIHRGSSYNEQFF TGTGCCAGCAGCGGCATACATAGGGGGAGCTCCTACAATGAGCAGTTCTTC
TRBD2 TRBJ2-5 TRBV6-2/TRBV6-3 many CASSYSYSGSETQYF TGTGCCAGCAGTTACTCGTATAGCGGGAGTGAGACCCAGTACTTC
TRBD2 TRBJ2-1 TRBV5-6 many CASSKGLAGANEQFF TGTGCCAGCAGTAAGGGACTAGCGGGAGCCAATGAGCAGTTCTTC
- TRBJ1-2 TRBV29-1 many CSVLVGASGYTF TGCAGCGTCTTGGTGGGGGCGTCGGGCTACACCTTC